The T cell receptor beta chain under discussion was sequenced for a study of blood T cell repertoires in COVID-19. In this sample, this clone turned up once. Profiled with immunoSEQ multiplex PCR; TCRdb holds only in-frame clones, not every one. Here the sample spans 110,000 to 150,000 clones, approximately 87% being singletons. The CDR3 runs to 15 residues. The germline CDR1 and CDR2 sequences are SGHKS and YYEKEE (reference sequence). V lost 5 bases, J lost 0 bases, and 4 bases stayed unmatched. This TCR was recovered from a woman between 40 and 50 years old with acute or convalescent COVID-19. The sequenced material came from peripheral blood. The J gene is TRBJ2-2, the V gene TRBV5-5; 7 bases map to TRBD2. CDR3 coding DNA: TGTGCCAGCAGGACGGGGGGACCGAACACCGGGGAGCTGTTTTTT. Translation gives CASRTGGPNTGELFF.